What follows are 14 T cell receptor beta chains derived from one specimen sequenced in a study of blood T cells in healthy people across ages. It was with a sample-barcoded 5' primer and a J-beta primer mix that a second PCR of roughly 7 to 12 cycles was run. TCRdb recomputed calls from the 5' RACE reads with MiXCR, one row per CDR3 protein. The sample consists of around 1,000,000 distinct CDR3 sequences, roughly 24% of them appearing once. In addition, the sample was reused for a study of T cells of mothers and their children.

The sample comprised blood. The source of these receptors is a girl aged 2-10 years in good health.

In its sample, this clonotype was seen a few times. CDR3 amino acids: CASSQEGGRYGYTF. CDR3 DNA sequence: TGCGCCAGCAGCCAAGAAGGAGGGAGGTATGGCTACACCTTC. This chain connects TRBV4-1 to TRBJ1-2; D not certain. Germline V gene sequence: CDR1 MGHRA, CDR2 YSYEKL. The CDR3 is made up of 14 amino acids. The V end lost 0 bases, the J end lost 5 bases, and 10 bases lay between the germline ends.

The chain joins TRBV6-1 to TRBJ2-3; possibly TRBD1 for D (5 bases). The end of the DNA fits TRBJ1-5 better, so the J call may be wrong. The CDR3 runs to 15 residues. In germline, CDR1 is MNHNS, CDR2 SASEGT. CDR3: CASSERGEYADTQHF. The CDR3 DNA sequence: TGTGCCAGCAGTGAACGAGGGGAGTACGCAGATACGCAGCATTTT.

V is TRBV12-3 or TRBV12-4 and J is TRBJ2-5; 10 positions agree with TRBD1. This CDR3 is built from 15 residues. Trimming removed 5 bases from V and 11 bases from J; junction bases left unmatched: 14. The CDR3 sequence is CASSLLPPGTGEQYF. CDR3 sequence (DNA): TGTGCCAGCAGTCTCCTCCCCCCAGGGACAGGGGAGCAGTACTTC.

The rearrangement joins TRBV29-1 to TRBJ2-7; unclear D gene. Trimming left V 4 bases short and J 3 bases short, with 13 bases between. In germline, CDR1 is SQVTM, CDR2 ANQGSEA. The CDR3 totals 13 residues. The CDR3 here is CSVGVGQIYEQYF. CDR3 coding DNA: TGCAGCGTTGGAGTCGGCCAGATCTACGAGCAGTACTTC.

This clonotype was seen a few times. The chain couples TRBV20-1 to TRBJ2-1; 8 bases match TRBD2. The CDR3 sequence is 17 residues long. V gave up 0 bases and J gave up 8 bases; unmatched junction bases: 15. Germline V gene sequence: CDR1 DFQATT, CDR2 SNEGSKA (reference sequence). This CDR3 reads CSARDALSGSIGDEQFF. The CDR3 nucleotides are TGCAGTGCTAGAGATGCCTTGAGCGGGAGCATAGGCGATGAGCAGTTCTTC.

This clonotype came up a few times. The rearrangement uses TRBV2 and TRBJ2-1; 11 positions agree with TRBD2. The CDR3 has 16 amino acids. V was clipped by 8 bases and J by 4 bases; unmatched bases: 10. Germline CDR1 SNHLY, CDR2 FYNNEI. CDR3 nucleotides: TGTGCCAGCGAAGAGATAGCGGGGGGGTCTTACAATGAGCAGTTCTTC. Protein product: CASEEIAGGSYNEQFF.

This clonotype was observed a few times. This sequence joins TRBV29-1 and TRBJ1-2; D is uncertain. This CDR3 has 13 amino acids. Per the germline V gene, CDR1 is SQVTM and CDR2 is ANQGSEA. V dropped 7 bases and J dropped 4 bases, with 16 bases sitting between them. CDR3 nucleotide sequence: TGCAGCGCTGTGCGGGGAGTAGGCTATGGCTACACCTTC. It specifies CSAVRGVGYGYTF.

The rearrangement uses TRBV5-1 and TRBJ2-7, with unresolved D. Trimming removed 0 bases from V and 5 bases from J, with 9 bases in between. Germline assignment: CDR1 SGHRS and CDR2 YFSETQ. This CDR3 is built from 13 residues. CDR3 protein: CASSLAEAHEQYF. In nucleotides, the CDR3 is TGCGCCAGCAGCTTGGCCGAGGCCCACGAGCAGTACTTC.

The chain has TRBV7-8 and TRBJ2-3; 10 positions agree with TRBD1. CDR1 SGHVS and CDR2 FQNEAQ come from the germline V gene. This CDR3 region has 20 residues. Trimming took 6 bases from V and 4 from J; bases not matched to a gene: 22. The CDR3 DNA sequence: TGTGCCAGCAGTCCGCGACAGGGGGCTGAAACCGTTTTAGTCTCAGATACGCAGTATTTT. Its translation is CASSPRQGAETVLVSDTQYF.

This clonotype showed up just a few times. The rearrangement uses TRBV7-2 and TRBJ2-7, with D perhaps matching TRBD2 (6 bases). Looked up from germline, CDR1 is SGHTA and CDR2 is FQGNSA. This CDR3 has 15 residues. Trimming took off 3 bases at V and 6 bases at J, with 18 bases between the two ends. The CDR3: CASSFFSVRGGEQYF. CDR3 nucleotides: TGTGCCAGCAGCTTTTTTTCGGTGCGGGGTGGCGAGCAGTACTTC.

The chain joins TRBV5-1 to TRBJ2-5; D call uncertain. Near its end, the DNA agrees better with TRBJ2-7, so the J call may be wrong. This CDR3 has 14 residues. Germline assignment: CDR1 SGHRS and CDR2 YFSETQ. CDR3 DNA sequence: TGCGCCAGCAGCTTTGGATCAAACACGGACGAGCAGTACTTC. Its protein is CASSFGSNTDEQYF.

Details on this clonotype: A much larger clone lies a single base off, so this may be a read error. The J gene is TRBJ2-3, the V gene TRBV12-3 or TRBV12-4, with 15 bases identical to TRBD2. There are 18 residues in the CDR3. The CDR3 here is CVSSLMGLAGGITDTQYF. DNA for the CDR3: TGTGTCAGCAGTTTAATGGGACTAGCGGGGGGAATCACAGATACGCAGTATTTT.

J is TRBJ2-4 and V is TRBV20-1; either TRBD1 or TRBD2 may supply D (5 bases each). Germline assignment: CDR1 DFQATT and CDR2 SNEGSKA (reference sequence). This CDR3 region has 15 residues. The V and J ends lost 1 base and 0 bases respectively, with 10 bases between them. In DNA form, the CDR3 reads TGCAGTGCTAGAGCCCGAGGGGAAGCCAAAAACATTCAGTACTTC. It codes for CSARARGEAKNIQYF.

This clonotype came up a few times. This sequence joins TRBV2 and TRBJ1-5; possibly TRBD1 for D (6 bases). The CDR3 is 13 amino acids. CDR1 and CDR2 from the germline V gene are SNHLY and FYNNEI. With 7 bases removed from V and 0 bases from J, the gap between germline ends came to 7 bases. CDR3 sequence (DNA): TGTGCCAGCAAACAGGGTAGCAATCAGCCCCAGCATTTT. This encodes CASKQGSNQPQHF.